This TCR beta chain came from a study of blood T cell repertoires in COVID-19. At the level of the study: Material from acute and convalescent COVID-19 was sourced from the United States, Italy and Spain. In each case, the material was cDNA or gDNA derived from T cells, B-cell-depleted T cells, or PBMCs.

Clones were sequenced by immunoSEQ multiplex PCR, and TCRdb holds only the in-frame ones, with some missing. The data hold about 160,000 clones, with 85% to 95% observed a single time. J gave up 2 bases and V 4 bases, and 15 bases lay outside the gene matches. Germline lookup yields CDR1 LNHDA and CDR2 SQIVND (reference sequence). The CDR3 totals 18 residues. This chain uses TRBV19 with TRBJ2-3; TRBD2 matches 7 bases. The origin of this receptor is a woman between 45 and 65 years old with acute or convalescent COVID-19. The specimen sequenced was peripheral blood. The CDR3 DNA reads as TGTGCCAGTAGTAGCGAAGGGTTTGGCGGGGGTATCACAGATACGCAGTATTTT. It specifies CASSSEGFGGGITDTQYF.